These 28 T cell receptor beta chains were all obtained from the same sample, sequenced in a study of blood T cell repertoires in COVID-19. Assay: immunoSEQ multiplex PCR; the TCRdb copy retains only in-frame clones and omits some. The sample has a few hundred thousand clones; around 87% are singletons. The sequenced sample consisted of peripheral blood. These receptors all stem from a woman aged 45-59 years who had recovered from COVID-19.

The V call is TRBV4-1, the J call TRBJ1-1, with a possible D match to TRBD1 (6 bases). Trimming took off 1 base at V and 7 bases at J, with 13 bases between the two ends. The CDR3 totals 14 residues. CDR1 is MGHRA and CDR2 is YSYEKL in the germline V gene. The CDR3 here is CASSQAGARREAFF. The CDR3 nucleotides read TGCGCCAGCAGCCAAGCAGGGGCTCGTCGTGAAGCTTTCTTT.

V usage is TRBV30 and J usage is TRBJ1-2, with 7 bases that match TRBD1. Germline CDR1 GTSNPN, CDR2 SVGIG (reference sequence). The length of the CDR3 is 12 residues. Trimming at V came to 6 bases and at J to 6 bases, leaving 7 bases not matched to a gene. The CDR3 DNA reads TGTGCCTGTTCCGACAGGGACCATGGCTACACCTTC. Translation: CACSDRDHGYTF.

The chain's CDR3 is CASSQVPEAGYEQYF. CDR3 bases: TGTGCCAGCAGCCAAGTTCCGGAGGCCGGCTACGAGCAGTACTTC. This chain connects TRBV3-1 (or the pseudogene TRBV3-2) to TRBJ2-7; weak D call: TRBD2 (5 bases). This CDR3 contains 15 residues. Germline lookup yields CDR1 LGHDT and CDR2 YNNKEL (reference sequence). Trimming cost V 1 base and J 3 bases, with 13 bases left between them.

The chain uses TRBV3-1 (or the pseudogene TRBV3-2) and TRBJ1-2; no definite D call. V was clipped by 2 bases and J by 7 bases, with 5 bases between them. The CDR3 has 11 amino acids. Per germline, CDR1 LGHDT and CDR2 YNNKEL (reference sequence). CDR3 residues: CASSQTAGYTF. The DNA of the CDR3 is TGTGCCAGCAGCCAAACTGCTGGCTACACCTTC.

This clone has more than one count but fewer than ten. This chain joins TRBV9 and TRBJ1-1, with 9 positions matching TRBD1. After removal of 2 bases from V and 6 bases from J, the junction contained 8 bases not matched to a gene. CDR1 and CDR2 from the germline V gene are SGDLS and YYNGEE. This CDR3 is 15 amino acids long. The CDR3 reads CASSVGDRVGPEAFF. CDR3 bases: TGTGCCAGCAGCGTGGGGGACAGGGTCGGCCCTGAAGCTTTCTTT.

The chain is built from TRBV5-1 and TRBJ2-2, with TRBD1 matching 7 bases. Germline lookup yields CDR1 SGHRS and CDR2 YFSETQ. This CDR3 comprises 14 residues. After removal of 3 bases from V and 2 bases from J, the junction contained 1 base not matched to a gene. CDR3 sequence (DNA): TGCGCCAGCAGCTGGGACAGCAACACCGGGGAGCTGTTTTTT. It translates to CASSWDSNTGELFF.

The V call is TRBV12-3 or TRBV12-4, the J call TRBJ1-3; D call uncertain. This CDR3 has 13 residues. V gave up 4 bases and J gave up 15 bases, with 19 bases separating them. The CDR3 bases are TGTGCCAGCAGTTCGAGAAATCGTGTAGAGGGATATTTT. Translating it yields CASSSRNRVEGYF.

The CDR3 is CASSSLTGGGTEAFF. Here the CDR3 DNA reads TGTGCCAGCAGTTCCCTGACAGGGGGAGGCACTGAAGCTTTCTTT. The V and J genes are TRBV6-2 or TRBV6-3 and TRBJ1-1, with 9 bases fitting TRBD1. In germline, CDR1 is MNHEY, CDR2 SVGEGT. Losses at the gene ends were 4 bases for V and 4 bases for J; bases not matched to a gene: 7. This CDR3 has 15 amino acids.

This sequence joins TRBV19 and TRBJ1-1; tentatively, D is TRBD1 (6 bases). This CDR3 region has 16 residues. Trimming stripped 7 bases from V and 3 bases from J, with 21 bases between. CDR1 and CDR2 (germline): LNHDA, SQIVND (reference sequence). CDR3: CASTNYRQAGDTEAFF. CDR3 in DNA: TGTGCCAGTACCAACTATAGACAGGCGGGGGACACTGAAGCTTTCTTT.

The V gene is TRBV6-2 or TRBV6-3, the J gene TRBJ1-1; unclear D gene. The CDR3 totals 12 residues. V was cut by 5 bases and J by 0 bases, with 4 bases left in between. Germline CDR1 is MNHEY and CDR2 is SVGEGT. CDR3 coding DNA: TGTGCCAGCAGTACAATGAACACTGAAGCTTTCTTT. Translating it yields CASSTMNTEAFF.

This chain links TRBV7-9 with TRBJ1-3; D call uncertain. Germline CDR1 SEHNR, CDR2 FQNEAQ (reference sequence). The CDR3 runs 12 residues. V was trimmed by 4 bases and J by 7 bases, leaving 8 bases between them. The CDR3 here is CASSSEGNTIYF. DNA for the CDR3: TGTGCCAGCAGCTCCGAGGGCAACACCATATATTTT.

This clone was picked up one time. J is TRBJ2-4 and V is TRBV7-9; the match to TRBD2 covers 10 bases. Germline-derived CDR1 and CDR2 are SEHNR and FQNEAQ (reference sequence). The J segment lost 2 bases and the V segment lost 3 bases, leaving 10 bases of the junction unmatched. The CDR3 loop spans 18 amino acids. CDR3: CASSFPLAGVETKNIQYF. CDR3 DNA sequence: TGTGCCAGCAGCTTCCCCCTAGCGGGAGTCGAAACCAAAAACATTCAGTACTTC.

The chain uses TRBV6-5 and TRBJ2-7; D may be TRBD1 (6 bases). V was trimmed by 9 bases and J by 3 bases, leaving 15 bases between them. The CDR3 has 13 residues. Per the germline V gene, CDR1 is MNHEY and CDR2 is SVGAGI. The CDR3 sequence is CASAGLRGYEQYF. The CDR3 DNA reads TGTGCCAGTGCCGGACTCAGGGGCTACGAGCAGTACTTC.

The V and J genes are TRBV6-1 and TRBJ1-3, with D uncertain. Trimming shortened V by 1 base and J by 5 bases, and 12 bases separated the two germline ends. The CDR3 length is 15 residues. Germline lookup yields CDR1 MNHNS and CDR2 SASEGT. CDR3 sequence: CASSEGGGGRNTIYF. For the CDR3, the DNA is TGTGCCAGCAGTGAAGGGGGAGGAGGCAGAAACACCATATATTTT.

Only a few counts were recorded for this clone. This chain uses TRBV10-3 with TRBJ2-3; 7 bases are shared with TRBD2. Trimming cost V 6 bases and J 1 base; bases outside gene matches: 4. The CDR3 is 14 residues long. Germline loops: CDR1 ENHRY, CDR2 SYGVKD. The CDR3 spells CAIRISGGTDTQYF. The CDR3 DNA reads TGTGCCATCAGGATAAGCGGGGGCACAGATACGCAGTATTTT.

This clone was detected only a few times. The genes are TRBV13 and TRBJ1-2, with D possibly being TRBD1 (6 bases). V was pared by 1 base and J by 7 bases, with 22 bases between. There are 17 residues in the CDR3. Per germline, CDR1 PRHDT and CDR2 FYEKMQ (reference sequence). CDR3 nucleotide sequence: TGTGCCAGCAGCTTAGTTAGGACAGCCACTCACTCAGGTGGCTACACCTTC. Its translation is CASSLVRTATHSGGYTF.

The chain uses TRBV1 and TRBJ2-5; the table's D call TRBD2 went unverified against the DNA. TRBV1 is marked as a pseudogene. The CDR3 covers 13 residues. CDR3 coding DNA: TGCACCAGCAGCCTAGCGGGACAAGAGACCCAGTACTTC. It codes for CTSSLAGQETQYF.

In DNA form, the CDR3 reads TGTGCCAGCAGTGAACCTGGACTAGCAACCTACGAGCAGTACTTC. Amino acid sequence: CASSEPGLATYEQYF. The V and J genes are TRBV6-1 and TRBJ2-7, with TRBD2 matching over 8 bases. Looked up from germline, CDR1 is MNHNS and CDR2 is SASEGT. CDR3 size: 15 residues. J was trimmed by 2 bases and V by 2 bases; bases with no gene match: 5.

This chain uses TRBV10-3 with TRBJ1-2, with D tentatively TRBD1 (6 bases). Trimming cost V 2 bases and J 2 bases, with 9 bases left between them. From germline, CDR1 is ENHRY and CDR2 SYGVKD. The CDR3 is made up of 14 amino acids. CDR3 sequence: CAISERGLNYGYTF. The CDR3 region has the DNA TGTGCCATCAGTGAGAGGGGGTTGAACTATGGCTACACCTTC.

J is TRBJ1-1 and V is TRBV7-2; D remains ambiguous. The ends were cut back, 4 bases at V and 4 bases at J, with 13 bases in the middle. Germline V gene sequence: CDR1 SGHTA, CDR2 FQGNSA. The CDR3 sequence is 14 residues long. In DNA form, the CDR3 reads TGTGCCAGCAGCTCGGCATGGGCAGGCACTGAAGCTTTCTTT. It is translated as CASSSAWAGTEAFF.

The chain has TRBV6-5 and TRBJ1-1, with D maybe TRBD1 (5 bases). V was cut by 2 bases and J by 5 bases, with 15 bases left in between. Germline V CDR1 and CDR2: MNHEY, SVGAGI. This CDR3 has 15 amino acids. The CDR3 spells CASSYILGGGTEAFF. CDR3 in DNA: TGTGCCAGCAGTTACATTCTGGGGGGGGGAACTGAAGCTTTCTTT.

This chain links TRBV5-5 with TRBJ2-7, with D perhaps matching TRBD2 (6 bases). The V end lost 5 bases, the J end lost 6 bases, and 15 bases lay between the germline ends. The CDR3 spans 13 residues. Germline CDR1 is SGHKS and CDR2 is YYEKEE (reference sequence). The CDR3 protein is CASRKLASGEQYF. CDR3 nucleotide sequence: TGTGCCAGCAGAAAACTAGCTTCGGGCGAGCAGTACTTC. Complete variable domain (other parts from reference TRBV5-5 and TRBJ2-7): DAGVTQSPTHLIKTRGQQVTLRCSPISGHKSVSWYQQVLGQGPQFIFQYYEKEERGRGNFPDRFSARQFPNYSSELNVNALLLGDSALYLCASRKLASGEQYFGPGTRLTVT.

The chain carries TRBV3-1 (or the pseudogene TRBV3-2) and TRBJ2-1; maybe TRBD1 (6 bases). Germline V CDR1 and CDR2: LGHDT, YNNKEL (reference sequence). The CDR3 totals 12 residues. V lost 3 bases to trimming and J lost 7 bases, with 7 bases between them. The CDR3 DNA follows: TGTGCCAGCAGCCACAGGGGAAATGAGCAGTTCTTC. Protein product: CASSHRGNEQFF.

This clone was observed a single time. The chain recombines TRBV7-8 with TRBJ1-3; possibly TRBD1 for D (5 bases). The germline V gene has CDR1 SGHVS and CDR2 FQNEAQ. The CDR3 has 16 amino acids. V lost 5 bases, J lost 0 bases, and 14 bases lay in between. The DNA for the CDR3 is TGTGCCAGCAGCAAAGGGCAGGGCTCCTCTGGAAACACCATATATTTT. Protein product: CASSKGQGSSGNTIYF.

This clone showed up just a few times. The J gene is TRBJ1-1, the V gene TRBV19; possible D gene TRBD1, 5 bases. Trimming stripped 4 bases from V and 5 bases from J, with 17 bases between. CDR3 length: 15 amino acids. CDR1 is LNHDA, CDR2 SQIVND, per germline (reference sequence). The CDR3 region has the DNA TGTGCCAGTAGTAAATCTCCGGGGGTGGGGACTGAAGCTTTCTTT. Protein: CASSKSPGVGTEAFF.

V gene TRBV6-5 combines with J gene TRBJ1-2; D ambiguous. This CDR3 comprises 13 residues. V lost 7 bases and J 7 bases, leaving 16 bases between the germline ends. CDR1 is MNHEY, CDR2 SVGAGI, per germline. The CDR3 DNA sequence: TGTGCCAGCACCCCAGAGACAATTCTTGGCTACACCTTC. Protein sequence: CASTPETILGYTF.

The chain couples TRBV27 to TRBJ1-1; possibly TRBD1 for D (6 bases). The CDR3 spans 16 residues. V lost 5 bases to trimming and J lost 1 base, with 17 bases between them. In germline, CDR1 is MNHEY, CDR2 SMNVEV (reference sequence). CDR3 amino acids: CASSTLSGHPNTEAFF. The CDR3 nucleotides are TGTGCCAGCAGTACCCTTTCGGGACACCCGAACACTGAAGCTTTCTTT.

The V and J genes are TRBV7-2 and TRBJ2-2, with D perhaps TRBD1 (6 bases). The germline V and J ends were trimmed by 4 bases and 5 bases, with 17 bases remaining between them. Germline CDR1 SGHTA, CDR2 FQGNSA. The CDR3 totals 16 residues. The CDR3 loop reads CASSYRQAMGTGELFF. In nucleotides, the CDR3 is TGTGCCAGCAGCTACAGACAGGCCATGGGTACCGGGGAGCTGTTTTTT. The whole variable domain, filled in from reference TRBV7-2 and TRBJ2-2, reads GAGVSQSPSNKVTEKGKDVELRCDPISGHTALYWYRQSLGQGLEFLIYFQGNSAPDKSGLPSDRFSAERTGGSVSTLTIQRTQQEDSAVYLCASSYRQAMGTGELFFGEGSRLTVL.